The 13 T cell receptor beta chains reported below all come from one sample, sequenced in a study of blood T cell repertoires in COVID-19. Libraries were prepared by immunoSEQ multiplex PCR; TCRdb keeps only in-frame clonotypes and omits some of them. The data show under 80,000 clones, 75% to 85% seen once. Sequenced: peripheral blood. The receptors shown here come from a woman aged 60 to 75 with acute or convalescent COVID-19.

The J gene is TRBJ1-1, the V gene TRBV14; 7 bases align to TRBD1. The germline gives CDR1 SGHDN, CDR2 FVKESK. Germline trimming cut 1 base from V and 0 bases from J; bases unmatched to any gene: 8. The CDR3 is 17 amino acids. CDR3 sequence (DNA): TGTGCCAGCAGCCAAGTGGGGACAGTACTAATGAACACTGAAGCTTTCTTT. Its translation is CASSQVGTVLMNTEAFF.

The chain carries TRBV7-2 and TRBJ1-2; TRBD1 might be the D (5 bases). The CDR3 covers 16 residues. Trimming removed 1 base at V and 5 bases at J, with 17 bases between. Germline-derived CDR1 and CDR2 are SGHTA and FQGNSA. The CDR3 nucleotides read TGTGCCAGCAGCTTAGGGGGGGTAGGTGGGAAGTATGGCTACACCTTC. This encodes CASSLGGVGGKYGYTF.

The chain joins TRBV4-1 to TRBJ1-1; D ambiguous. V was pared by 1 base and J by 1 base, with 10 bases between. Looked up from germline, CDR1 is MGHRA and CDR2 is YSYEKL. The CDR3 has 15 amino acids. CDR3 DNA sequence: TGCGCCAGCAGCCAAGTCGGTCCGGGGAACACTGAAGCTTTCTTT. Amino acids: CASSQVGPGNTEAFF.

V gene TRBV6-5 combines with J gene TRBJ1-1, with TRBD1 matching 9 bases. The CDR3 runs to 13 residues. After removal of 5 bases from V and 12 bases from J, the junction contained 10 bases not matched to a gene. Looked up from germline, CDR1 is MNHEY and CDR2 is SVGAGI. The CDR3 DNA sequence: TGTGCCAGCAGTCAGCCCGGGACAGGGAAAACTTTCTTT. This gives the protein CASSQPGTGKTFF.

The chain employs TRBV5-1 and TRBJ2-3; possible D gene TRBD2, 6 bases. The CDR3 covers 13 residues. Trimming pared 3 bases from V and 1 base from J, leaving 6 bases between. Germline loops: CDR1 SGHRS, CDR2 YFSETQ. The DNA of the CDR3 is TGCGCCAGCAGCTGGGGGGGCACAGATACGCAGTATTTT. It codes for CASSWGGTDTQYF.

The chain is built from TRBV5-4 and TRBJ2-1, with D uncertain. CDR3 size: 14 residues. The germline V and J ends were trimmed by 4 bases and 6 bases, with 14 bases remaining between them. Germline lookup yields CDR1 SGHNT and CDR2 YYREEE (reference sequence). The DNA for the CDR3 is TGTGCCAGCAGCCCTGATCAGGTCCGCAATGAGCAGTTCTTC. This translates into CASSPDQVRNEQFF.

The chain recombines TRBV5-1 with TRBJ2-7; D is uncertain. CDR1 SGHRS and CDR2 YFSETQ come from the germline V gene. Trimming removed 0 bases at V and 6 bases at J, with 4 bases between. This CDR3 comprises 11 residues. CDR3 amino acids: CASSLEREQYF. The CDR3 DNA reads as TGCGCCAGCAGCTTGGAGCGCGAGCAGTACTTC.

A single count supports this clone. The CDR3 DNA sequence: TGTGCCAGCAGTTACTATCGACTAGCGGGGGTCATTGATGAGCAGTTCTTC. This codes for CASSYYRLAGVIDEQFF. This rearrangement joins TRBV6-2 or TRBV6-3 to TRBJ2-1; 12 bases agree with TRBD2. V shed 1 base and J 8 bases; nucleotides not matched to a gene: 9. This CDR3 is 17 amino acids long. Germline-derived CDR1 and CDR2 are MNHEY and SVGEGT.

This clone has a handful of counts. The V and J genes are TRBV19 and TRBJ1-6, with 12 bases lining up with TRBD1. The CDR3 has 16 amino acids. The ends lost 2 bases at V and 8 bases at J; junction bases unmatched: 4. Germline V gene data show CDR1 as LNHDA and CDR2 as SQIVND (reference sequence). CDR3 DNA sequence: TGTGCCAGTAGTATACTGGGGACAGGGGGCGATTCACCCCTCCACTTT. This sequence encodes CASSILGTGGDSPLHF.

The CDR3 DNA reads as TGTGCCAGTAGTCCACCTAGCGGGGGTGTTTTCTATGAGCAGTTCTTC. Residues: CASSPPSGGVFYEQFF. The chain links TRBV19 to TRBJ2-1; 10 nucleotides match TRBD2. Germline CDR1 is LNHDA and CDR2 is SQIVND (reference sequence). This CDR3 contains 16 residues. With V trimmed by 5 bases and J by 8 bases, 12 bases remained unmatched.

A single count supports this clone. The genes are TRBV30 and TRBJ1-6, with D possibly TRBD1 on 6 matching bases. Germline V gene sequence: CDR1 GTSNPN, CDR2 SVGIG (reference sequence). The length of the CDR3 is 15 residues. V dropped 2 bases and J dropped 7 bases, with 15 bases sitting between them. The CDR3 protein is CAWSSRGRRNSPLHF. CDR3 nucleotide sequence: TGTGCCTGGAGTTCCAGGGGCCGGAGGAATTCACCCCTCCACTTT.

The chain employs TRBV30 and TRBJ1-4; TRBD1 matches 8 bases. V trimming: 2 bases; J trimming: 8 bases; junction bases outside the gene matches: 7. CDR3 size: 14 residues. The germline V gene encodes CDR1 GTSNPN and CDR2 SVGIG (reference sequence). CDR3 region: CAWSLQGGSEKLFF. The CDR3 DNA reads TGTGCCTGGAGTCTACAGGGGGGTAGCGAAAAACTGTTTTTT.

The chain links TRBV7-2 to TRBJ1-3, with D tentatively TRBD1 (6 bases). Looked up from germline, CDR1 is SGHTA and CDR2 is FQGNSA. V was shortened by 5 bases and J by 0 bases, with 11 bases between the two germline ends. The CDR3 consists of 15 residues. CDR3 bases: TGTGCCAGCAGCCCCGACAGGAGCTCTGGAAACACCATATATTTT. Its translation: CASSPDRSSGNTIYF.